Below, 31 T cell receptor beta chains from the same sample are listed, as sequenced in a study of CD8 T cells in Susac syndrome. Random hexamers were used to reverse transcribe an amount of roughly 0.5 to 1 ug RNA. MiXCR, run by TCRdb on the immunoSEQ multiplex PCR reads, gives a single entry per CDR3 protein. The sample gives roughly 200,000 distinct CDR3 sequences, 95% of which show up once; 0.082% is in the top ten. Material: CD4+ T cells from PBMCs. The receptors were sampled from a human donor with multiple sclerosis.

V usage is TRBV7-9 and J usage is TRBJ1-2; TRBD1 might be the D (5 bases). This CDR3 region has 14 residues. The ends were cut back, 1 base at V and 4 bases at J, with 10 bases in the middle. Per the germline V gene, CDR1 is SEHNR and CDR2 is FQNEAQ (reference sequence). CDR3 region: CASSLETAPYGYTF. CDR3 bases: TGTGCCAGCAGCTTAGAGACAGCCCCCTATGGCTACACCTTC. The full variable domain, rest sourced from reference TRBV7-9 and TRBJ1-2, is DTGVSQNPRHKITKRGQNVTFRCDPISEHNRLYWYRQTLGQGPEFLTYFQNEAQLEKSRLLSDRFSAERPKGSFSTLEIQRTEQGDSAMYLCASSLETAPYGYTFGSGTRLTVV.

The rearrangement joins TRBV9 to TRBJ2-5; 8 bases are a match to TRBD2. Germline V gene lookup returns CDR1 SGDLS and CDR2 YYNGEE. There are 15 residues in the CDR3. With 3 bases clipped from V and 4 bases from J, the junction kept 8 bases outside the gene matches. CDR3 sequence reads: CASSERGAGVETQYF. The CDR3 DNA reads TGTGCCAGCAGCGAGCGGGGAGCGGGGGTAGAGACCCAGTACTTC.

This sequence joins TRBV25-1 and TRBJ1-5; D remains unclear. The CDR3 covers 10 residues. Per germline, CDR1 MGHDK and CDR2 SYGVNS. The ends were cut back, 8 bases at V and 9 bases at J, with 8 bases in the middle. Here the CDR3 reads CASALVPQHF. CDR3 nucleotide sequence: TGTGCCAGCGCTTTGGTGCCCCAGCATTTT.

J is TRBJ1-1 and V is TRBV5-4, with D uncertain. Germline V lookup: CDR1 SGHNT, CDR2 YYREEE (reference sequence). V was shortened by 2 bases and J by 4 bases, with 12 bases between the two germline ends. The CDR3 runs 14 residues. The CDR3 region is CASSLEGRGTEAFF. The CDR3 nucleotides are TGTGCCAGCAGCTTAGAGGGTCGGGGCACTGAAGCTTTCTTT.

The genes are TRBV20-1 and TRBJ2-5, with 9 bases fitting TRBD1. CDR3 length: 18 amino acids. The V segment lost 0 bases and the J segment 4 bases; nucleotides outside the gene matches: 15. Germline loops: CDR1 DFQATT, CDR2 SNEGSKA (reference sequence). The CDR3 here is CSAREGPERQGVRETQYF. CDR3 DNA: TGCAGTGCTAGAGAAGGACCTGAGAGACAGGGGGTTAGAGAGACCCAGTACTTC.

The chain carries TRBV25-1 and TRBJ2-2, with D possibly TRBD2 on 6 matching bases. The CDR3 is 16 residues long. V shed 1 base and J shed 1 base, with 10 bases lying between them. CDR1 is MGHDK and CDR2 is SYGVNS in the germline V gene. CDR3 residues: CASSEFGGENTGELFF. The DNA of the CDR3 is TGTGCCAGCAGTGAATTTGGCGGGGAGAACACCGGGGAGCTGTTTTTT.

The V and J genes are TRBV15 and TRBJ1-2, with D perhaps matching TRBD1 (5 bases). Germline CDR1 and CDR2: LNHNV and YYDKDF (reference sequence). The CDR3 sequence is 14 residues long. V was trimmed by 0 bases and J by 5 bases, leaving 10 bases between them. This chain's CDR3 is CATSRDSRGYGYTF. The CDR3 DNA is TGTGCCACCAGCAGAGACTCCCGGGGGTATGGCTACACCTTC.

This clonotype was recorded once. DNA of the CDR3: TGCAGTGCTAGAGGGGGACGGTCGGTCAGTGAGCAGTTCTTC. It codes for CSARGGRSVSEQFF. This chain uses TRBV20-1 with TRBJ2-1; D assignment may be TRBD1 or TRBD2 (5 bases each). CDR1 and CDR2 from the germline V gene are DFQATT and SNEGSKA (reference sequence). V dropped 1 base and J dropped 9 bases, with 16 bases sitting between them. CDR3 length equals 14 residues.

The chain links TRBV29-1 to TRBJ1-1; 7 positions match TRBD1. The CDR3 extends over 13 amino acids. With V trimmed by 0 bases and J by 8 bases, 6 bases remained unmatched. Germline V gene sequence: CDR1 SQVTM, CDR2 ANQGSEA. As DNA, the CDR3 is TGCAGCGTTGAAGAGGCAGGGGGAAGGGAAGCTTTCTTT. This sequence encodes CSVEEAGGREAFF.

V and J are TRBV3-1 and TRBJ1-2; possible D gene TRBD1, 5 bases. Germline assignment: CDR1 LGHDT and CDR2 YNNKEL (reference sequence). Trimming shortened V by 3 bases and J by 3 bases, and 14 bases separated the two germline ends. CDR3 size: 15 residues. The CDR3 here is CASSHHRDGDYGYTF. CDR3 nucleotide sequence: TGTGCCAGCAGCCATCACCGGGACGGAGACTATGGCTACACCTTC.

The chain is built from TRBV5-1 and TRBJ2-7; D not resolved. The CDR3 has 14 amino acids. The V end lost 0 bases, the J end lost 3 bases, and 10 bases lay between the germline ends. Germline V CDR1 and CDR2: SGHRS, YFSETQ. Here the CDR3 reads CASSLVQDNYEQYF. Written as DNA, the CDR3 is TGCGCCAGCAGCTTGGTCCAGGATAACTACGAGCAGTACTTC.

This sequence joins TRBV30 and TRBJ2-5; D unresolved. The V end was cut by 1 base, the J end by 4 bases, with 13 bases between. The germline CDR1 and CDR2 sequences are GTSNPN and SVGIG (reference sequence). The CDR3 spans 14 residues. CDR3 protein: CAWSDGSRVETQYF. CDR3 nucleotides: TGTGCCTGGAGTGACGGTAGCCGGGTAGAGACCCAGTACTTC.

V gene TRBV3-1 combines with J gene TRBJ2-5; TRBD2 agrees at 7 bases. In germline, CDR1 is LGHDT, CDR2 YNNKEL (reference sequence). Unmatched junction bases numbered 2, after V lost 5 bases and J lost 2 bases. The CDR3 length is 13 residues. The CDR3 region has the DNA TGTGCCAGCAGCGCCGGGAGGCAAGAGACCCAGTACTTC. Protein sequence: CASSAGRQETQYF.

The chain uses TRBV9 and TRBJ2-1; a weak D match, TRBD2 (6 bases). The CDR3 loop spans 14 amino acids. Trimming pared 6 bases from V and 2 bases from J, leaving 12 bases between. Per germline, CDR1 SGDLS and CDR2 YYNGEE. The CDR3 nucleotides read TGTGCCAGCACACCGGGACTGACCTACAATGAGCAGTTCTTC. Residues: CASTPGLTYNEQFF.

The V call is TRBV30, the J call TRBJ1-2, with a weak D call TRBD1 (6 bases). Trimming removed 4 bases at V and 6 bases at J, with 15 bases between. Germline CDR1 and CDR2: GTSNPN and SVGIG (reference sequence). The CDR3 contains 13 residues. CDR3 loop: CAWKRGHMDGYTF. The CDR3 DNA reads TGTGCCTGGAAAAGGGGACACATGGATGGCTACACCTTC.

The chain employs TRBV4-1 and TRBJ2-7; TRBD1 matches 8 bases. The V gene end was trimmed by 5 bases and the J gene end by 5 bases; junction bases not matched to a gene: 11. Germline CDR1 and CDR2: MGHRA and YSYEKL. The CDR3 has 15 amino acids. The CDR3, as DNA: TGCGCCAGCAGCTACCGGGCAGGACAGGGAGACGAGCAGTACGTC. Its protein product is CASSYRAGQGDEQYV.

This clonotype showed up just a few times. V is TRBV5-4 and J is TRBJ2-1, with 14 bases fitting TRBD2. CDR1 is SGHNT, CDR2 YYREEE, per germline (reference sequence). The ends lost 4 bases at V and 6 bases at J; junction bases unmatched: 3. The CDR3 is 15 amino acids. The DNA of the CDR3 is TGTGCCAGCAGCCGGACTAGCGGGGGGCCCAATGAGCAGTTCTTC. This gives the protein CASSRTSGGPNEQFF.

This rearrangement joins TRBV7-3 to TRBJ1-2; D is ambiguous. The germline V gene encodes CDR1 SGHTA and CDR2 FQGTGA. This CDR3 spans 17 amino acids. V shed 5 bases and J shed 4 bases, with 23 bases lying between them. The CDR3 nucleotides are TGTGCCAGCAGCACATCGGGATCGGGCAGAATCCCCTATGGCTACACCTTC. Translating gives CASSTSGSGRIPYGYTF.

This clonotype was detected only once. Here the CDR3 reads CASSQVVNNSPLHF. The DNA for the CDR3 is TGTGCCAGCAGCCAAGTGGTTAATAATTCACCCCTCCACTTT. This chain links TRBV3-1 with TRBJ1-6; no clear D. V lost 1 base and J 5 bases, leaving 6 bases between the germline ends. The CDR3 runs 14 residues. In germline, CDR1 is LGHDT, CDR2 YNNKEL (reference sequence).

The chain recombines TRBV30 with TRBJ2-7; 10 positions agree with TRBD1. The CDR3 spans 13 residues. Germline V CDR1 and CDR2: GTSNPN, SVGIG (reference sequence). V lost 3 bases to trimming and J lost 6 bases; unmatched junction nucleotides: 5. In DNA, the CDR3 is TGTGCCTGGAGGGACAGGGGGGTTGGCGAGCAGTACTTC. This sequence encodes CAWRDRGVGEQYF.

The V gene is TRBV30, the J gene TRBJ2-3; D is undetermined. Germline CDR1 is GTSNPN and CDR2 is SVGIG (reference sequence). The CDR3 is 14 amino acids. V was clipped by 2 bases and J by 0 bases, with 9 bases between them. This CDR3 is CAWSSSYSTDTQYF. The CDR3 bases are TGTGCCTGGAGTTCATCATATAGCACAGATACGCAGTATTTT.

This clonotype occurred a few times. At one of its ends the junction is not consistent with the germline gene, which may arise from a read error. The chain employs TRBV7-2 and TRBJ2-1, with D hard to call. CDR3 length equals 12 residues. Germline-derived CDR1 and CDR2 are SGHTA and FQGNSA. CDR3 sequence reads: CASSPSHNEQFF. For the CDR3, the DNA is TGTGCCAGCAGCCCCTCCCACAATGAGCAGTTCTTC.

The J gene is TRBJ2-5, the V gene TRBV5-6, with D hard to call. The V end lost 2 bases, the J end lost 5 bases, and 7 bases lay between the germline ends. This CDR3 has 12 amino acids. CDR1 and CDR2 (germline): SGHDT, YYEEEE. The CDR3 spells CASSFSPETQYF. For the CDR3, the DNA is TGTGCCAGCAGCTTTAGTCCGGAGACCCAGTACTTC. Full variable domain (remainder filled in from reference TRBV5-6 and TRBJ2-5): DAGVTQSPTHLIKTRGQQVTLRCSPKSGHDTVSWYQQALGQGPQFIFQYYEEEERQRGNFPDRFSGHQFPNYSSELNVNALLLGDSALYLCASSFSPETQYFGPGTRLLVL.

The chain couples TRBV6-5 to TRBJ1-6; TRBD1 matches 7 bases. Germline CDR1 is MNHEY and CDR2 is SVGAGI. The V and J ends lost 5 bases and 10 bases, in that order; junction bases with no gene match: 8. CDR3 size: 14 residues. CDR3 nucleotide sequence: TGTGCCAGCAGTCTGACAGGGTGGGGCTCACCCCTCCACTTT. Translating it yields CASSLTGWGSPLHF.

The chain is built from TRBV29-1 and TRBJ2-1, with 9 bases matching TRBD1. The CDR3 has 11 amino acids. Per the germline V gene, CDR1 is SQVTM and CDR2 is ANQGSEA. V dropped 8 bases and J dropped 8; count of bases not matched to a gene: 4. CDR3 protein: CSSDRGDEQFF. CDR3 nucleotides: TGCAGCTCCGACAGGGGGGATGAGCAGTTCTTC.

This chain uses TRBV7-9 with TRBJ2-7; TRBD1 might be the D (6 bases). Germline V gene data show CDR1 as SEHNR and CDR2 as FQNEAQ (reference sequence). The CDR3 loop spans 14 amino acids. Trimming left V 6 bases short and J 0 bases short, with 12 bases between. The CDR3 bases are TGTGCCAGCAGGCCTGGACAGTACTCCTACGAGCAGTACTTC. Its protein product is CASRPGQYSYEQYF.

This chain connects TRBV12-5 to TRBJ1-1; no clear D gene. With 3 bases removed from V and 5 bases from J, the gap between germline ends came to 13 bases. Germline V CDR1 and CDR2: LGHNT, FRNRAP. The CDR3 runs 14 residues. The CDR3 here is CASGLGRTGTEAFF. The CDR3 DNA reads TGTGCTAGTGGTTTAGGCAGGACGGGGACTGAAGCTTTCTTT.

The V and J genes are TRBV24-1 and TRBJ2-3, with D possibly called TRBD1 or TRBD2 (5 bases each). CDR3 length: 17 residues. The V end was cut by 4 bases, the J end by 1 base, with 17 bases between. The germline gives CDR1 KGHDR, CDR2 SFDVKD. CDR3 nucleotide sequence: TGTGCCACCAGTGACCCAACGGGGCCCCGGGGCACAGATACGCAGTATTTT. Residues: CATSDPTGPRGTDTQYF.

V and J are TRBV29-1 and TRBJ2-5; maybe TRBD1 (6 bases). V was shortened by 5 bases and J by 5 bases, with 15 bases between the two germline ends. There are 13 residues in the CDR3. Germline V gene data show CDR1 as SQVTM and CDR2 as ANQGSEA. CDR3 nucleotide sequence: TGCAGCGTTAATTACAGGGAGCGGGAGACCCAGTACTTC. It specifies CSVNYRERETQYF. The full variable domain, in which reference TRBV29-1 and TRBJ2-5 provide the parts outside the CDR3, is SAVISQKPSRDICQRGTSLTIQCQVDSQVTMMFWYRQQPGQSLTLIATANQGSEATYESGFVIDKFPISRPNLTFSTLTVSNMSPEDSSIYLCSVNYRERETQYFGPGTRLLVL.

The chain combines TRBV6-6 with TRBJ2-2; a possible D gene is TRBD1 (6 bases). CDR3 length: 16 residues. In germline, CDR1 is MNHNY, CDR2 SVGAGI (reference sequence). Trimming stripped 7 bases from V and 0 bases from J, with 15 bases between. CDR3 region: CASTIETGANTGELFF. CDR3 coding DNA: TGTGCCAGCACTATTGAGACAGGAGCGAACACCGGGGAGCTGTTTTTT.

This sequence joins TRBV30 and TRBJ2-5; either TRBD1 or TRBD2 may fit D (7 bases each). The germline CDR1 and CDR2 sequences are GTSNPN and SVGIG (reference sequence). The CDR3 is 14 amino acids. V lost 5 bases, J lost 0 bases, and 13 bases lay in between. The CDR3 loop reads CAWAGDSYQETQYF. CDR3 coding DNA: TGTGCCTGGGCGGGGGACAGCTACCAAGAGACCCAGTACTTC.